What follows are 16 T cell receptor beta chains derived from one specimen sequenced in a study of blood T cell repertoires in COVID-19. Repertoires were generated with immunoSEQ multiplex PCR, while TCRdb's copy carries only in-frame clones and drops some. The top ten clones hold 2.5% to 3.5% of a sample with 70,000 to 95,000 clones, 89% of them seen once. The source material was peripheral blood. These TCRs come from a man aged 50-59 years with COVID-19, enrolled during active disease.

The chain links TRBV2 to TRBJ1-2; 7 bases line up with TRBD1. The CDR3 length is 13 residues. J was trimmed by 3 bases and V by 6 bases; bases with no gene match: 4. Germline V CDR1 and CDR2: SNHLY, FYNNEI. The CDR3 DNA follows: TGTGCCAGCAGGTCCGGGACAGACTATGGCTACACCTTC. This gives the protein CASRSGTDYGYTF.

The V and J genes are TRBV24-1 and TRBJ1-6; D call uncertain. CDR3 size: 14 residues. Germline values: CDR1 KGHDR, CDR2 SFDVKD. V lost 3 bases and J lost 7, with 9 bases in between. The chain's CDR3 is CATSDNIRNSPLHF. CDR3 in DNA: TGTGCCACCAGTGATAACATTCGAAATTCACCCCTCCACTTT.

This chain uses TRBV6-1 with TRBJ2-2; D not certain. CDR3 length equals 15 residues. Trimming pared 2 bases from V and 2 bases from J, leaving 9 bases between. Germline V gene data show CDR1 as MNHNS and CDR2 as SASEGT. The CDR3 coding sequence is TGTGCCAGCAGTGAATGGGCCCCTAACACCGGGGAGCTGTTTTTT. This translates into CASSEWAPNTGELFF.

The genes are TRBV11-2 and TRBJ1-3, with 9 bases lining up with TRBD1. Germline lookup yields CDR1 SGHAT and CDR2 FQNNGV. Unmatched junction bases numbered 3, after V lost 1 base and J lost 2 bases. This CDR3 is 16 amino acids long. In DNA, the CDR3 is TGTGCCAGCAGCTTAGCACAGGGGGCGGCTGGAAACACCATATATTTT. It is translated as CASSLAQGAAGNTIYF.

The chain joins TRBV7-9 to TRBJ2-1; D is unresolved. The CDR3 contains 14 residues. Looked up from germline, CDR1 is SEHNR and CDR2 is FQNEAQ (reference sequence). Trimming removed 1 base at V and 8 bases at J, with 12 bases between. CDR3 sequence reads: CASSLVFSLDEQFF. The CDR3 DNA reads TGTGCCAGCAGCTTAGTGTTTAGCTTGGATGAGCAGTTCTTC.

V is TRBV27 and J is TRBJ1-1, with a tentative D call TRBD1 (5 bases). This CDR3 comprises 14 residues. V was clipped by 5 bases and J by 1 base, with 11 bases between them. Germline values: CDR1 MNHEY, CDR2 SMNVEV (reference sequence). CDR3 bases: TGTGCCAGCAGTCCGAGGACACCGAACACTGAAGCTTTCTTT. Translation gives CASSPRTPNTEAFF.

The rearrangement joins TRBV6-5 to TRBJ2-7; D is perhaps TRBD1 (6 bases). Germline CDR1 and CDR2: MNHEY and SVGAGI. V was trimmed by 5 bases and J by 4 bases, leaving 18 bases between them. The CDR3 is 15 amino acids. In DNA form, the CDR3 reads TGTGCCAGCAGTAACGAACAGGGATCTGTGTACGAGCAGTACTTC. Translated: CASSNEQGSVYEQYF.

The rearrangement joins TRBV5-4 to TRBJ1-2; D is perhaps TRBD1 (6 bases). From germline, CDR1 is SGHNT and CDR2 YYREEE (reference sequence). V was clipped by 0 bases and J by 4 bases, with 7 bases between them. There are 13 residues in the CDR3. CDR3 loop: CASSLEDSYGYTF. CDR3 nucleotides: TGTGCCAGCAGCTTGGAGGACAGCTATGGCTACACCTTC.

The rearrangement joins TRBV28 to TRBJ1-2, with 9 nucleotides matching TRBD1. The germline CDR1 and CDR2 sequences are MDHEN and SYDVKM. This CDR3 is built from 12 residues. V trimming: 10 bases; J trimming: 3 bases; junction bases outside the gene matches: 3. Here the CDR3 reads CAIRTGDYGYTF. CDR3 sequence (DNA): TGTGCCATCCGGACAGGGGACTATGGCTACACCTTC.

This chain joins TRBV4-2 and TRBJ1-4; no clear D gene. This CDR3 contains 18 residues. V lost 5 bases and J 4 bases, leaving 23 bases between the germline ends. Germline V CDR1 and CDR2: LGHNA, YNFKEQ. Here the CDR3 DNA reads TGTGCCAGCAGCTCAAGAAGTGATCTCGGGAGTTTTAATGAAAAACTGTTTTTT. Encoded protein: CASSSRSDLGSFNEKLFF.

The chain employs TRBV24-1 and TRBJ2-2, with D possibly TRBD1 on 6 matching bases. Per germline, CDR1 KGHDR and CDR2 SFDVKD. The CDR3 is 15 residues long. The germline V and J ends were trimmed by 4 bases and 4 bases, with 12 bases remaining between them. The CDR3 is CATSDPRDTTGELFF. The CDR3 nucleotides are TGTGCCACCAGTGACCCCCGGGACACCACCGGGGAGCTGTTTTTT.

This clone was detected once. This chain joins TRBV3-1 (or the pseudogene TRBV3-2) and TRBJ2-7; tentatively, D is TRBD2 (5 bases). Trimming cost V 3 bases and J 7 bases, with 19 bases left between them. This CDR3 contains 15 residues. The germline V gene encodes CDR1 LGHDT and CDR2 YNNKEL (reference sequence). CDR3 protein: CASSQKRGNLGEQYF. CDR3 coding DNA: TGTGCCAGCAGCCAGAAGAGAGGGAATTTGGGGGAGCAGTACTTC.

This clone occurred once. The V and J genes are TRBV7-2 and TRBJ2-1; maybe TRBD2 (5 bases). Trimming took off 2 bases at V and 6 bases at J, with 8 bases between the two ends. The CDR3 runs to 13 residues. Germline CDR1 and CDR2: SGHTA and FQGNSA. The CDR3 protein is CASSLLASNEQFF. In DNA form, the CDR3 reads TGTGCCAGCAGCTTACTAGCTAGCAATGAGCAGTTCTTC.

The rearrangement links TRBV28 to TRBJ1-2; D is unresolved. The V end lost 5 bases, the J end lost 6 bases, and 13 bases lay between the germline ends. Germline V gene sequence: CDR1 MDHEN, CDR2 SYDVKM. The CDR3 spans 13 residues. CDR3 nucleotide sequence: TGTGCCAGCAGTAAACGTCCTCTAAATGGCTACACCTTC. Amino acid sequence: CASSKRPLNGYTF.

The chain is built from TRBV20-1 and TRBJ2-4, with D perhaps matching TRBD2 (5 bases). The CDR3 runs to 10 residues. V was pared by 3 bases and J by 8 bases, with 5 bases between. Germline V gives CDR1 DFQATT, CDR2 SNEGSKA (reference sequence). DNA of the CDR3: TGCAGTGCTAGCGGGGACATTCAGTACTTC. Residues: CSASGDIQYF.

V is TRBV6-2 or TRBV6-3 and J is TRBJ2-3; tentative D call: TRBD2 (5 bases). With 0 bases removed from V and 0 bases from J, the gap between germline ends came to 10 bases. Germline lookup yields CDR1 MNHEY and CDR2 SVGEGT. The CDR3 is 16 residues long. In DNA form, the CDR3 reads TGTGCCAGCAGTTACTCGGTGCGGGTGAGCACAGATACGCAGTATTTT. This sequence encodes CASSYSVRVSTDTQYF.